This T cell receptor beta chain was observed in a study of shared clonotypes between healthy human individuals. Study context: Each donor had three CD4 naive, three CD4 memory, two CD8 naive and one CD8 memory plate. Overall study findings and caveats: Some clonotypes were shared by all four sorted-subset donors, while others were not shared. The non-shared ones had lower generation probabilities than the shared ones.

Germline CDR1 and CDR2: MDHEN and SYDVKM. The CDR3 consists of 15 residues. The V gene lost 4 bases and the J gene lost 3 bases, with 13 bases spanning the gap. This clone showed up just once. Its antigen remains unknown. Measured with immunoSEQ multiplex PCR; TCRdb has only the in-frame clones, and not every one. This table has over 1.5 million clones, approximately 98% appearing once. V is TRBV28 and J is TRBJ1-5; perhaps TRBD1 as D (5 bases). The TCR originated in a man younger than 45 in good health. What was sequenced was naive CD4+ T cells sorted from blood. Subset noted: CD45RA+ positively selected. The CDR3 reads CASSSPGPLNQPQHF. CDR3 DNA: TGTGCCAGCAGTTCACCGGGACCGCTCAATCAGCCCCAGCATTTT. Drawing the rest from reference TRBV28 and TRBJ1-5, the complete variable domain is DVKVTQSSRYLVKRTGEKVFLECVQDMDHENMFWYRQDPGLGLRLIYFSYDVKMKEKGDIPEGYSVSREKKERFSLILESASTNQTSMYLCASSSPGPLNQPQHFGDGTRLSIL.